This T cell receptor (beta chain) was sequenced in a study of blood T cell repertoires in COVID-19. During active infection, Seattle patients enrolled and were then monitored through disease. This CDR3 comprises 15 residues. Per the germline V gene, CDR1 is SGHTA and CDR2 is FQGTGA. Trimming cost V 1 base and J 4 bases; bases outside gene matches: 3. In the study's own analysis: Amplification of reference gene primers provided the estimated nucleated cell counts. Profiled with immunoSEQ multiplex PCR; TCRdb holds only in-frame clones, not every one. V, J and clone size derive from that table, while D and trimming were established from the DNA sequence. The data show 100,000 to 150,000 clones, approximately 90% seen once.

The origin of this receptor is a man in his 60s with COVID-19, enrolled during active disease. This rearrangement joins TRBV7-3 to TRBJ2-3; 9 bases agree with TRBD1. The sample comprised peripheral blood. The CDR3 sequence is CASSLMDRGADTQYF. In nucleotides, the CDR3 is TGTGCCAGCAGCTTAATGGACAGGGGTGCAGATACGCAGTATTTT.